This TCR beta chain was sequenced for a study of regulatory T cells in long-lasting Graves disease. CDR3-region Arm-PCR and iRepertoire HTBI primers produced the TCR beta libraries. TCRdb reprocessed the multiplex PCR reads via MiXCR and lists one record per CDR3 protein. The data contain about 620,000 distinct CDR3 sequences, about 15% of them seen just once; the ten biggest clones take up about 17%. This clonotype was counted at least ten times. Documented time point: newly diagnosed GD, antithyroid drugs for less than 3 months. PBMC RNA served as the TCR library source. Roughly 9.2-milliliter peripheral blood samples went into EDTA tubes. Trimming stripped 0 bases from V and 4 bases from J, with 10 bases between. The CDR3 runs to 14 residues. Germline V CDR1 and CDR2: GTSNPN, SVGIG (reference sequence). The same specimen was also included in a second study, on T cells in Graves' hyperthyroidism and ophthalmopathy. From that second work: The TCR CDR3 was amplified in a first-round RT-PCR using the HTBI primer set. Patients with ophthalmopathy were separated from those with stable hyperthyroidism by a 13 V-J model.

The TCR was taken from a woman younger than 45 with Graves disease. This specimen was peripheral blood mononuclear cells (PBMCs), taken at new diagnosis, from a patient treated with antithyroid drugs. The chain combines TRBV30 with TRBJ1-5; D perhaps matches TRBD1 (5 bases). Written as DNA, the CDR3 is TGTGCCTGGAGTGTACAAGGGGTTAATCAGCCCCAGCATTTT. It translates to CAWSVQGVNQPQHF.